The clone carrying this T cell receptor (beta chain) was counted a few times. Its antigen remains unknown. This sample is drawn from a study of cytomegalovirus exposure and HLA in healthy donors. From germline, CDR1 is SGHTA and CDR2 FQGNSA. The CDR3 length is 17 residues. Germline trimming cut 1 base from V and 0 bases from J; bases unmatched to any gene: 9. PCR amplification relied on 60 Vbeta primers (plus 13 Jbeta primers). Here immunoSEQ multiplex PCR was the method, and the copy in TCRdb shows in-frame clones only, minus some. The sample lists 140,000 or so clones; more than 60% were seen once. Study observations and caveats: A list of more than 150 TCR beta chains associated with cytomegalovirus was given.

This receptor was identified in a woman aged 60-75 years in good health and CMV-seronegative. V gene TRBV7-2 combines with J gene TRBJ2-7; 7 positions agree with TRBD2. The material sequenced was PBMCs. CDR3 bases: TGTGCCAGCAGCTTAGGATCTACTAGCGATAGCTCCTACGAGCAGTACTTC. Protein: CASSLGSTSDSSYEQYF. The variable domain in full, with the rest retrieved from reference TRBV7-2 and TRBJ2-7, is GAGVSQSPSNKVTEKGKDVELRCDPISGHTALYWYRQSLGQGLEFLIYFQGNSAPDKSGLPSDRFSAERTGGSVSTLTIQRTQQEDSAVYLCASSLGSTSDSSYEQYFGPGTRLTVT.